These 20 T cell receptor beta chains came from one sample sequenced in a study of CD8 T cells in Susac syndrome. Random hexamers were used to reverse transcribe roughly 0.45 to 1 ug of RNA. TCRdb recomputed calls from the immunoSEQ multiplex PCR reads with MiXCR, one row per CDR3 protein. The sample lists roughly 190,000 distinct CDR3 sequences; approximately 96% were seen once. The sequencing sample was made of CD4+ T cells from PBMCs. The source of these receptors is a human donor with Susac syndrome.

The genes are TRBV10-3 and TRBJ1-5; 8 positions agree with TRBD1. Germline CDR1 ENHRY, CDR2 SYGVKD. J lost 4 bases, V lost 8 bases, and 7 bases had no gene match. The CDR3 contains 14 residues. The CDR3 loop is CAIQKDRENQPQHF. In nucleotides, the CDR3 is TGTGCCATCCAAAAGGACAGGGAAAATCAGCCCCAGCATTTT.

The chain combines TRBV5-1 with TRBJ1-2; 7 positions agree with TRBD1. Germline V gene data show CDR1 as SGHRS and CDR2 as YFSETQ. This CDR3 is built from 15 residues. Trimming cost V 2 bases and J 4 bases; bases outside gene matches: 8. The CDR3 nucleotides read TGCGCCAGCAGCTTCGGGACAGACAGCTCCTATGGCTACACCTTC. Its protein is CASSFGTDSSYGYTF.

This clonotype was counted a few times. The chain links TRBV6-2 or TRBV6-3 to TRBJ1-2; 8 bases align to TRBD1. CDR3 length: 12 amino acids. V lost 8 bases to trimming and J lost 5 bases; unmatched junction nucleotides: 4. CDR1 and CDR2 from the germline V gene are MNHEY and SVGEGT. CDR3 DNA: TGTGCCAGCTCGGACAGGGATTATGGCTACACCTTC. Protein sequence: CASSDRDYGYTF.

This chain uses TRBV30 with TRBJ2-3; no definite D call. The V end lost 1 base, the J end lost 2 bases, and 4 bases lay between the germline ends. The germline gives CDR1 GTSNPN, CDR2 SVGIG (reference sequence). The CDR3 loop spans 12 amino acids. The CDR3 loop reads CAWSGDTDTQYF. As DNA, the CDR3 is TGTGCCTGGAGTGGGGACACAGATACGCAGTATTTT.

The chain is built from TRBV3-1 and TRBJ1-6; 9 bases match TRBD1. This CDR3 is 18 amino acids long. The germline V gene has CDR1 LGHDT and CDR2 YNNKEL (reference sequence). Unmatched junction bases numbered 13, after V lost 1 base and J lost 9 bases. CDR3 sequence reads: CASSQAVILTGGRSPLHF. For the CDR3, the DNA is TGTGCCAGCAGCCAAGCCGTCATCTTGACAGGGGGACGTTCACCCCTCCACTTT.

CDR3 bases: TGTGCCAGCAGCCTGCGGGGAGCCAAAGAGACCCAGTACTTC. It specifies CASSLRGAKETQYF. This rearrangement joins TRBV3-1 to TRBJ2-5; perhaps TRBD2 as D (6 bases). CDR1 is LGHDT and CDR2 is YNNKEL in the germline V gene (reference sequence). The CDR3 runs 14 residues. The ends were cut back, 4 bases at V and 3 bases at J, with 12 bases in the middle.

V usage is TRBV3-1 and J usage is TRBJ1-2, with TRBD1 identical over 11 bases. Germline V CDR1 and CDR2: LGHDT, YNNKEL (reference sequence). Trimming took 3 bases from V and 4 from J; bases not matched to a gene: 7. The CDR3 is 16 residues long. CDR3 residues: CASSHSDRGQAYGYTF. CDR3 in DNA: TGTGCCAGCAGCCATTCGGACAGGGGGCAGGCCTATGGCTACACCTTC. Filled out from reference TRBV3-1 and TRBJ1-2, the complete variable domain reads DTAVSQTPKYLVTQMGNDKSIKCEQNLGHDTMYWYKQDSKKFLKIMFSYNNKELIINETVPNRFSPKSPDKAHLNLHINSLELGDSAVYFCASSHSDRGQAYGYTFGSGTRLTVV.

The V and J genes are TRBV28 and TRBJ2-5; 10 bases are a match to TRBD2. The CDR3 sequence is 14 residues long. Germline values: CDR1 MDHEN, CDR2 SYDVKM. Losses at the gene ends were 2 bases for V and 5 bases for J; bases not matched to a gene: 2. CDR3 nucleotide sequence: TGTGCCAGCAGTTTACCGACTAGCGGGGAGACCCAGTACTTC. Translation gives CASSLPTSGETQYF.

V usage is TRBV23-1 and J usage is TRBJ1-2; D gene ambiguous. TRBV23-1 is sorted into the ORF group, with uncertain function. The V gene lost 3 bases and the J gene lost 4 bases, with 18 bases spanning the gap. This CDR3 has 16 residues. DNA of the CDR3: TGCGCCAGCAGTCACCCTTTCAAGACTTACTCCTATGGCTACACCTTC. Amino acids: CASSHPFKTYSYGYTF.

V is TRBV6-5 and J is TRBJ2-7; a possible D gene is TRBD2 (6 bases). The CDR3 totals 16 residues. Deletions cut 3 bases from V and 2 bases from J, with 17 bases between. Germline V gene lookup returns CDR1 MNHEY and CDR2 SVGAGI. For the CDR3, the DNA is TGTGCCAGCAGTTATTCTGGCGGCGGGGCCGCCTACGAGCAGTACTTC. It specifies CASSYSGGGAAYEQYF.

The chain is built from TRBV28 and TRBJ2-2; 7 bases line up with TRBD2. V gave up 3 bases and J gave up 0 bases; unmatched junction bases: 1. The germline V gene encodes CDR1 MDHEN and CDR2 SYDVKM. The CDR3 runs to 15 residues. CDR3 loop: CASSFGGTNTGELFF. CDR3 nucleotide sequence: TGTGCCAGCAGTTTCGGGGGGACGAACACCGGGGAGCTGTTTTTT.

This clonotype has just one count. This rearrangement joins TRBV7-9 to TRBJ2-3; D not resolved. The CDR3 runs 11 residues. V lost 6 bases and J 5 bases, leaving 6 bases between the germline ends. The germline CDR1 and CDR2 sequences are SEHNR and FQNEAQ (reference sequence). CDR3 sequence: CASSSIDTQYF. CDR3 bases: TGTGCCAGCAGTTCCATAGATACGCAGTATTTT.

The CDR3 protein is CASSLDTEQFF. CDR3 in DNA: TGTGCCAGCAGCCTCGACACTGAGCAGTTCTTC. The chain carries TRBV3-1 and TRBJ2-1; D uncertain. The CDR3 spans 11 residues. Deletions cut 4 bases from V and 9 bases from J, with 7 bases between. Germline CDR1 and CDR2: LGHDT and YNNKEL (reference sequence).

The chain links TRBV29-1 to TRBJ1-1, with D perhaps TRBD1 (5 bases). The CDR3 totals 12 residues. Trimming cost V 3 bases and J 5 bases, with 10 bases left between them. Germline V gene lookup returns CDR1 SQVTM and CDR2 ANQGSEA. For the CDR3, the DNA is TGCAGCGTTGAGCAGGGTAGGACTGAAGCTTTCTTT. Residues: CSVEQGRTEAFF.

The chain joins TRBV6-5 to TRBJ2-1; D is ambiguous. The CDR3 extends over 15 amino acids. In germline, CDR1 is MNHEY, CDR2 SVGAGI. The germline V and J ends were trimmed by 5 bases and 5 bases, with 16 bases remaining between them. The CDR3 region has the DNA TGTGCCAGCAGTCAGACTGGTATGAAAGACAATGAGCAGTTCTTC. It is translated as CASSQTGMKDNEQFF.

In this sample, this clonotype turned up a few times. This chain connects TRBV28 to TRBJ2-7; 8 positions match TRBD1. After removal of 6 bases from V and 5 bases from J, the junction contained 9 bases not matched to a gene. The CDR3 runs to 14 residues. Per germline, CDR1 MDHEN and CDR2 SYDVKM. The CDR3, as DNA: TGTGCCAGCAGCCAGGACAGGGTTCGGAACGAGCAGTACTTC. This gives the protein CASSQDRVRNEQYF.

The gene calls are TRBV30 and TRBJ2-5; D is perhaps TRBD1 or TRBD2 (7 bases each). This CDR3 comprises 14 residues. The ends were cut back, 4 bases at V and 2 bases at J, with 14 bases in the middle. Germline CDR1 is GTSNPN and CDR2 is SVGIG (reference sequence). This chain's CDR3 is CAWNRQGLQETQYF. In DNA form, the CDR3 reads TGTGCCTGGAACCGACAGGGACTACAAGAGACCCAGTACTTC.

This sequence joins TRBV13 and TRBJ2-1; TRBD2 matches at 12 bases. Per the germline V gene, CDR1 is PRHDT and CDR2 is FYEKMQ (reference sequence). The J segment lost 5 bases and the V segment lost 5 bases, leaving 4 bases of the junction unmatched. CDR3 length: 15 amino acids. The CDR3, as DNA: TGTGCCAGCAGCCCCCGACTAGCGGGGGACAATGAGCAGTTCTTC. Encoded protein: CASSPRLAGDNEQFF.

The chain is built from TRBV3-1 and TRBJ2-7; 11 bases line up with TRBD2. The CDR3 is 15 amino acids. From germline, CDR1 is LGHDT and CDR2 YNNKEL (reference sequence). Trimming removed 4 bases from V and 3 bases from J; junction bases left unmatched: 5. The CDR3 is CASSLTSGVSYEQYF. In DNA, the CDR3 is TGTGCCAGCAGCCTGACTAGCGGGGTTAGCTACGAGCAGTACTTC.

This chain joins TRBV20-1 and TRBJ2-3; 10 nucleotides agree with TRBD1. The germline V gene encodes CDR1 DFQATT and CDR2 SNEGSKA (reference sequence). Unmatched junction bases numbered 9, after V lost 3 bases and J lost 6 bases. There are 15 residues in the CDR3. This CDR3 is CSASLDRGRVDTQYF. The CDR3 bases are TGCAGTGCTAGTCTAGACAGGGGGCGTGTGGATACGCAGTATTTT.